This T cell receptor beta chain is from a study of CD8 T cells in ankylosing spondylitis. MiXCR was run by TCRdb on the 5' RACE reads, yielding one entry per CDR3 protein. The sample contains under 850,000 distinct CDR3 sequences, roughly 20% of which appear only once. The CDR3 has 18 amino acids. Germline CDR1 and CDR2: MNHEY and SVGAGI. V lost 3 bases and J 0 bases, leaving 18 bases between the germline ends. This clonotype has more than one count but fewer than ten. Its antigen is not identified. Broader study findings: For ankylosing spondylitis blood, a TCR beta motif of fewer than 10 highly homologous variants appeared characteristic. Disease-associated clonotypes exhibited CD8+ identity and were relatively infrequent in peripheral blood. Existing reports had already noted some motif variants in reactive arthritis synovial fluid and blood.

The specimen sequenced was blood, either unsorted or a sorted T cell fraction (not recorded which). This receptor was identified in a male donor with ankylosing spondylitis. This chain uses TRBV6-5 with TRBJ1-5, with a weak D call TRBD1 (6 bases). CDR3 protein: CASSYTPDRPYSNQPQHF. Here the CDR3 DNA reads TGTGCCAGCAGTTATACGCCGGACAGACCATATAGCAATCAGCCCCAGCATTTT.